The clone carrying this TCR beta chain was found once. Its antigen is unidentified. The data originate from a study of Ad26.COV2.S vaccination and SARS-CoV-2 variants. About the study: Donor was one of the participants in the Ad26.COV2.S arm of the COV1001 trial. Ad26.COV2.S was injected intramuscularly once or twice, 56 days apart.

Study-level points and caveats: Total T cell responses, in the TCR breadth and depth analyses, may have been underestimated.

Treatment indicated: 19 received Ad26.COV2.S at low or high dose, single or two shots; about 5 received placebo; per-sample allocation not given. Sampling happened 63 days after the first vaccine or placebo injection. Trimming removed 7 bases from V and 9 bases from J, with 8 bases in between. The CDR3 contains 9 residues. The assay was immunoSEQ multiplex PCR, and TCRdb's table has in-frame clones only and misses some. The sample lists a few hundred thousand clones, about nine tenths seen once, with about 5.4% in the top ten. V and J are TRBV5-3 and TRBJ2-7; D is unclear. TRBV5-3 is marked as an open reading frame, function uncertain. The TCR comes from a person between 18 and 65 years old who received the Ad26.COV2.S COVID-19 vaccine or a placebo. The specimen was peripheral blood, collected in a trial of Ad26.COV2.S vaccine versus placebo. This CDR3 reads CARGPMQYF. The CDR3 coding sequence is TGTGCCAGAGGCCCGATGCAGTACTTC.